Listed here are 2 T cell receptor beta chains from one sample, sequenced in a study of human T cells and chemical hapten exposure. The time point denotes: patch test 1, 2 weeks after DPC sensitization. Treatment in this sample: therapeutic diphenylcyclopropenone sensitization with weekly scalp DPC. MiXCR, run by TCRdb on the RACE reads, gives a single entry per CDR3 protein. The repertoire holds 70,000 to 80,000 distinct CDR3 sequences, with 25% to 40% as singletons. The specimen comprised whole blood, sampled in connection with sensitization to the hapten diphenylcyclopropenone (DPC). These receptors all stem from a man between 40 and 49 years old with alopecia areata. Some clones in this sample may be carry-over from other donors' samples.

This sequence joins TRBV21-1 and TRBJ2-7; no check of the table's D call, TRBD2, against the DNA was made. TRBV21-1 is a known pseudogene. CDR3 length: 20 amino acids. The CDR3 nucleotides are TGTGCCAGCAGCAAAGACGCTAGTGATGGACTAGCGGGAGTCTCCTACGAGCAGTACTTC. Its translation: CASSKDASDGLAGVSYEQYF.

The CDR3 is CASSQNPSSNQPQHF. CDR3 in DNA: TGCGCCAGCAGCCAAAACCCAAGTAGCAATCAGCCCCAGCATTTT. The chain combines TRBV4-1 with TRBJ1-5; D is unresolved. The V gene lost 2 bases and the J gene lost 0 bases, with 8 bases spanning the gap. Germline CDR1 is MGHRA and CDR2 is YSYEKL. This CDR3 comprises 15 residues.